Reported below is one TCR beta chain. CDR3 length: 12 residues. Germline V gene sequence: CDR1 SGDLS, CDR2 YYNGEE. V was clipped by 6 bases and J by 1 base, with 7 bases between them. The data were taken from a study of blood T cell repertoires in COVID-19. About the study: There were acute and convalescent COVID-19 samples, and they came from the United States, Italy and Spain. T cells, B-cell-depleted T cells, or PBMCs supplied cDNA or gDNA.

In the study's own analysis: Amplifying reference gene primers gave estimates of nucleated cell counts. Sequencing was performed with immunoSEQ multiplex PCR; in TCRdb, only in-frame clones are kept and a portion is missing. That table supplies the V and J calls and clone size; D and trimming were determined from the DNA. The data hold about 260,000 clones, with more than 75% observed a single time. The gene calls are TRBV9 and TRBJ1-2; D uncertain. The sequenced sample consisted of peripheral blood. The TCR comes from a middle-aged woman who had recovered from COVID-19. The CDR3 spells CASTSVNYGYTF. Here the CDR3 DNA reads TGTGCCAGCACCTCAGTTAACTATGGCTACACCTTC.